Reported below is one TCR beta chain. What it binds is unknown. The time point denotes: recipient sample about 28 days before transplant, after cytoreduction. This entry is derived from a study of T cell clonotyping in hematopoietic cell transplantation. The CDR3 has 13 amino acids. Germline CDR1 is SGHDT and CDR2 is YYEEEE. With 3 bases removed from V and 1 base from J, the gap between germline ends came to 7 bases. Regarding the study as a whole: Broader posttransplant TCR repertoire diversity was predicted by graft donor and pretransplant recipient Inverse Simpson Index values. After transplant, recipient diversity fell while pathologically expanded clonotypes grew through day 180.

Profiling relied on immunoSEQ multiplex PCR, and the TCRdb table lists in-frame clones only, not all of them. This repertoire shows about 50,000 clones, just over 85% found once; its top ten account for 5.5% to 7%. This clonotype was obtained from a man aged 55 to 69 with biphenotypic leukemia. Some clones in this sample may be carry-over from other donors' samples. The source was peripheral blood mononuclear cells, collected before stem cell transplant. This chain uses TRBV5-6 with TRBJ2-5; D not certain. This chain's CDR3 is CASSWRLQETQYF. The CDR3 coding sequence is TGTGCCAGCAGCTGGCGGCTCCAAGAGACCCAGTACTTC. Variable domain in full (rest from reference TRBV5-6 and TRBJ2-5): DAGVTQSPTHLIKTRGQQVTLRCSPKSGHDTVSWYQQALGQGPQFIFQYYEEEERQRGNFPDRFSGHQFPNYSSELNVNALLLGDSALYLCASSWRLQETQYFGPGTRLLVL.